The TCR beta chain under discussion was sequenced for a study of T cell responses to AZD1222 COVID-19 vaccine. Whole-study results and caveats: Repertoires were sampled only after the peak T cell response. Regions left unmutated in variants are reportedly the target of nearly half of spike-specific TCRs. At baseline, just a handful of AZD1222 recipients tested seropositive. Among the donors, most were white British and more were female, and clonal diversity was possibly underestimated.

This table comes from immunoSEQ multiplex PCR, and its TCRdb copy is limited to in-frame clones, with some not included. The sample carries about 180,000 clones, roughly nine tenths recorded once. This clone was seen just once. No antigen is known for it. Sequencing used peripheral blood, obtained on day 0 of AZD1222 vaccination. This receptor was taken from an adult in good health.

CDR3 protein: CASSPGRASGTLSSYNEQFF. CDR3 sequence (DNA): TGTGCCAGCTCACCGGGCAGGGCTAGCGGGACTCTGAGCTCCTACAATGAGCAGTTCTTC. This chain links TRBV18 with TRBJ2-1, with TRBD2 matching over 9 bases. Unmatched junction bases numbered 15, after V lost 3 bases and J lost 0 bases. Germline CDR1 is KGHSH and CDR2 is LQKENI. The CDR3 runs 20 residues.